Listed below are T cell receptor beta chains from one sample, sequenced in a study of T cell repertoires in cytomegalovirus infection. TCRdb ran MiXCR on the reads and lists one entry per CDR3 protein. The sample lists approximately 260,000 distinct CDR3 sequences; approximately 15% were seen once. Sequenced input: CD8+ T cells from PBMCs. All receptors come from a human donor in good health (CMV status not recorded). Some clones in this sample may be carry-over from other donors' samples. Each CDR3 is given with its conserved first and last residue. Fields, in order: J gene, clone size, V gene, CDR3 length, D gene, CDR3 DNA, CDR3 protein. The D gene is left open where the match is weak. The size entry is marked missing in some rows and otherwise reads once, few, many or a size class.

TRBJ1-1 many TRBV10-3 14 . TGTGCCATCAGGGACGGACCTATGAACACTGAAGCTTTCTTT CAIRDGPMNTEAFF
TRBJ2-3 few TRBV11-2 15 TRBD1 TGTGCCAGCAGCCCGTTGCGGACAGGGAGGGATACGCAGTATTTT CASSPLRTGRDTQYF
TRBJ2-1 many TRBV7-8 14 . TGTGCCAGCAGCTTTGGGAGTTCCTACAATGAGCAGTTCTTC CASSFGSSYNEQFF
TRBJ2-7 . TRBV2 14 TRBD1 TGTGCCAGCAGTTCCCAGGACAGGCCCTACGAGCAGTACTTC CASSSQDRPYEQYF
TRBJ1-6 few TRBV20-1 17 . TGCAGTGCTAGGGAGGGTAGCGTAGGATCCTATAATTCACCCCTCCACTTT CSAREGSVGSYNSPLHF
TRBJ2-2 few TRBV4-2 17 . TGTGCCAGCAGCCAAGATCTTATGGGGCTCGGCACCGGGGAGCTGTTTTTT CASSQDLMGLGTGELFF
TRBJ2-7 many TRBV10-3 11 TRBD2 TGTGCCATCAGAGGACTAGACGAGCAGTACTTC CAIRGLDEQYF
TRBJ2-1 many TRBV7-8 16 . TGTGCCAGCAGAAGCGCACTCTTCGCTTCCTACAATGAGCAGTTCTTC CASRSALFASYNEQFF
TRBJ2-1 . TRBV4-1 15 TRBD1 TGCGCCAGCAACCGACCGGGACAGACCTACAATGAGCAGTTCTTC CASNRPGQTYNEQFF
TRBJ2-7 few TRBV7-9 14 TRBD2 TGTGCCAGCAGCACCCCCGGACTAGCCTACGAGCAGTACTTC CASSTPGLAYEQYF
TRBJ1-5 . TRBV12-3/TRBV12-4 14 . TGTGCCAGCAGTCCTTTGGTCGGAGCTCAGCCCCAGCATTTT CASSPLVGAQPQHF
TRBJ1-4 many TRBV7-6 17 . TGTGCCAGCAGCTTAGAGTGGACAGAAATACTAACCGAAAAACTGTTTTTT CASSLEWTEILTEKLFF
TRBJ1-6 . TRBV28 15 . TGTGCCAGCAGTTTTTTGGAACAAAATAATTCACCCCTCCACTTT CASSFLEQNNSPLHF
TRBJ2-1 few TRBV27 14 . TGTGCCAGCAGTTTAGGGGGCTTTTACAATGAGCAGTTCTTC CASSLGGFYNEQFF
TRBJ1-2 few TRBV2 14 TRBD1 TGTGCCAGCACCGACGCGACAGGGGTGCATGGCTACACCTTC CASTDATGVHGYTF
TRBJ2-5 once TRBV28 14 TRBD1 TGTGCCAGCAGTTTGCACAGGGGGAGGAAGACCCAGTACTTC CASSLHRGRKTQYF
TRBJ1-1 many TRBV6-2/TRBV6-3 13 . TGTGCCAGCAGTTCAACACTTAACACTGAAGCTTTCTTT CASSSTLNTEAFF
TRBJ2-1 . TRBV6-1 16 . TGTGCCAGCAGTGAAACTTGGAAAGGAGCCTACAATGAGCAGTTCTTC CASSETWKGAYNEQFF
TRBJ1-6 . TRBV19 13 . TGTGCCAGTAGTTCCACAGGGAATTCACCCCTCCACTTT CASSSTGNSPLHF
TRBJ1-1 few TRBV28 10 . TGTGCCAGCAGTTCCGCTGAAGCTTTCTTT CASSSAEAFF
TRBJ2-7 . TRBV28 16 . TGTGCCAGCAGTTTTAACTCCCCAGGGAGCTCCTACGAGCAGTACTTC CASSFNSPGSSYEQYF
TRBJ1-1 . TRBV6-1 15 . TGTGCCAGCAGTGAAAAAGAGGCGGGAAACACTGAAGCTTTCTTT CASSEKEAGNTEAFF
TRBJ2-1 many TRBV29-1 15 . TGCAGCGCTCTCCCCGGCGGTGACGGCGGGGATGAGCAGTTCTTC CSALPGGDGGDEQFF
TRBJ1-2 few TRBV27 15 TRBD1 TGTGCCAGCAGTTCCTACAGGGGGCGCCACTATGGCTACACCTTC CASSSYRGRHYGYTF
TRBJ2-5 many TRBV7-2 15 . TGTGCCAGCAGCTTACTTACGGGGTACCAAGAGACCCAGTACTTC CASSLLTGYQETQYF
TRBJ1-1 few TRBV7-6 15 TRBD1 TGTGCCAGCAGCTTAGGGTACAGGGGGAACACTGAAGCTTTCTTT CASSLGYRGNTEAFF
TRBJ2-2 . TRBV4-3 13 TRBD1 TGCGCCAGCAGCCGGGGGACAGGCGAGGAGCTGTTTTTT CASSRGTGEELFF
TRBJ2-1 . TRBV5-8 14 . TGTGCCAGCAGCTCGGGACTCCACTACAATGAGCAGTTCTTC CASSSGLHYNEQFF
TRBJ2-5 . TRBV5-1 16 TRBD1 TGCGCCAGCAGCCTACCGCCCCAGGACAGGGAGGAGACCCAGTACTTC CASSLPPQDREETQYF
TRBJ2-5 . TRBV15 17 . TGTGCCACCAGCAGAGACAGGGACTCCCTTAGCCAAGAGACCCAGTACTTC CATSRDRDSLSQETQYF
TRBJ2-3 . TRBV4-3 16 . TGCGCCAGCAGCCACCTCCGGGCCGACCCCACAGATACGCAGTATTTT CASSHLRADPTDTQYF
TRBJ1-1 many TRBV7-6 15 . TGTGCCAGCAGCTTAGCACAGGGAGGTAACACTGAAGCTTTCTTT CASSLAQGGNTEAFF
TRBJ2-7 . TRBV29-1 12 . TGCAGCGTTGAAGGGTCTTCCTACGAGCAGTACTTC CSVEGSSYEQYF
TRBJ2-3 . TRBV29-1 17 TRBD1 TGCAGCGTTGAAGATCTTCCGGGACAGACGGTTTCAGGGACGCAGTATTTT CSVEDLPGQTVSGTQYF
TRBJ1-4 few TRBV7-6 15 . TGTGCCAGCAGCTCCCTCTTTGGGGTTAATGAAAAACTGTTTTTT CASSSLFGVNEKLFF